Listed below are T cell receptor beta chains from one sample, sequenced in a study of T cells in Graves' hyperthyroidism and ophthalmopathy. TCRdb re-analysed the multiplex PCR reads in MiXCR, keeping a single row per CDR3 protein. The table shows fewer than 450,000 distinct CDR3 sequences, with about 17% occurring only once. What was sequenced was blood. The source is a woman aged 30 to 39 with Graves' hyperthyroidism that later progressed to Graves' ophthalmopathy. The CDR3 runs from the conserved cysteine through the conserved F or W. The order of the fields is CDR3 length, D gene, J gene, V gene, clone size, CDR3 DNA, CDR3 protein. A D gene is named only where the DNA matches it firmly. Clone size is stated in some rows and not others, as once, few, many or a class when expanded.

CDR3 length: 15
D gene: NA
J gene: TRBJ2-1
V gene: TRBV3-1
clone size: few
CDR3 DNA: TGTGCCAGCAGCCCCCGCAGGGTTCAAACAAATGAGCAGTTCTTC
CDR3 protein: CASSPRRVQTNEQFF

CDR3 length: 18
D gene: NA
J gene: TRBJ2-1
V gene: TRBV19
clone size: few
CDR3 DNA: TGTGCCAGTAGTATAGATCGGCAAGGGCCAGTCGGCTACAATGAGCAGTTCTTC
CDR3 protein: CASSIDRQGPVGYNEQFF

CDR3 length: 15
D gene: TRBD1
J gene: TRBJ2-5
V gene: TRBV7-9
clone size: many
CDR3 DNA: TGTGCCAGCAGCCTGGGGACAGGGGGTTTGGAGACCCAGTACTTC
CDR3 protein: CASSLGTGGLETQYF

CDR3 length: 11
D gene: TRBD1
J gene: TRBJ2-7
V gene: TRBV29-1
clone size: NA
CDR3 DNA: TGCAGCGCCGGAGACAGGGATGGGCAGTACTTC
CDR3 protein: CSAGDRDGQYF

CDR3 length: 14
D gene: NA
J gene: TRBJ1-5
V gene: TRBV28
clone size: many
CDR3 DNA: TGTGCCAGCAGCCAGGACGCCTACAATCAGCCCCAGCATTTT
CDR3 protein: CASSQDAYNQPQHF

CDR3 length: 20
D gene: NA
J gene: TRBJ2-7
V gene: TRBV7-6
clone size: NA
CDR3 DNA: TGTGCCAGCAGCTCAGATATCCCGGGTGAAGCCGGGATTGGGCCTTACGAGCAGTACTTC
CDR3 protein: CASSSDIPGEAGIGPYEQYF

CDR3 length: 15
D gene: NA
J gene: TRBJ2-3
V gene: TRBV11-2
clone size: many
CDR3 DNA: TGTGCCAGCAGCCCTACAGTGGTGGGAGCAGATACGCAGTATTTT
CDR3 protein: CASSPTVVGADTQYF

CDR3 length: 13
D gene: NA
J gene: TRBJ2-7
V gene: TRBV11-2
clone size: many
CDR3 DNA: TGTGCCAGCAGCATCGGGAGCGCGTACGAGCAGTACTTC
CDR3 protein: CASSIGSAYEQYF

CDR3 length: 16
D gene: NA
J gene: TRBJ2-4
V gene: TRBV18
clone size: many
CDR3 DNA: TGTGCCAGCTCACGGCCGACGGGGGCGCCGGGCGACATTCAGTACTTC
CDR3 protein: CASSRPTGAPGDIQYF

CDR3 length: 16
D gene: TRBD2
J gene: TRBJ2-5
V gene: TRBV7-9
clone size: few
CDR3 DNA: TGTGCCAGCAGCTTAGGGGGACTAGCGGGAGGTGAGACCCAGTACTTC
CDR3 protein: CASSLGGLAGGETQYF

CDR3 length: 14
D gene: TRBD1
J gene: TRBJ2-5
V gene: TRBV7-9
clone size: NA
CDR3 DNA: TGTGCCAGCAGCTTGCAGGGGGTAGAAGAGACCCAGTACTTC
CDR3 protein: CASSLQGVEETQYF

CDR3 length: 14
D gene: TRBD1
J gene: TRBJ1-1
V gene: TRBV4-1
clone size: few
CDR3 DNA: TGCGCCAGCAGCCACTGGGACAGAAACACTGAAGCTTTCTTT
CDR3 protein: CASSHWDRNTEAFF

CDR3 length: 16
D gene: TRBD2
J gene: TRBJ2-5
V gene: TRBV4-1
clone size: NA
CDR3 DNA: TGCGCCAGCAGCCAAGCCCCCAGCGGGGGGGGGGAGACCCAGTACTTC
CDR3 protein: CASSQAPSGGGETQYF

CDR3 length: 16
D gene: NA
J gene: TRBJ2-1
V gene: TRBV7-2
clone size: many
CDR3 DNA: TGTGCCAGCAGCTTGGCCCCGGGGGCTCTGTACAATGAGCAGTTCTTC
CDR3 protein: CASSLAPGALYNEQFF

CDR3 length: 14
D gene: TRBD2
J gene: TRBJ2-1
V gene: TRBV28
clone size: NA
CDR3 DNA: TGTGCCAGCAGTGTAGGGACTAGCGGCCATGAGCAGTTCTTC
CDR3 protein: CASSVGTSGHEQFF

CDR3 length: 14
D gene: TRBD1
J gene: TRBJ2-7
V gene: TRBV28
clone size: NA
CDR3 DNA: TGTGCCAGCAGTTCGGACAGGTCGGTCTACGAGCAGTACTTC
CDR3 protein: CASSSDRSVYEQYF

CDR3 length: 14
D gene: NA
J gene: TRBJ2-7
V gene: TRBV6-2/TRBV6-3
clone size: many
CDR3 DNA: TGTGCCAGCAGTTTAAGGGGAATAAGCTACGAGCAGTACTTC
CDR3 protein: CASSLRGISYEQYF

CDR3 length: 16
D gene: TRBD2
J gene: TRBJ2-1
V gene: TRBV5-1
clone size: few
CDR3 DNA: TGCGCCAGCACCCCCGGGACTAGCGGGGGGTACAATGAGCAGTTCTTC
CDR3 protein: CASTPGTSGGYNEQFF

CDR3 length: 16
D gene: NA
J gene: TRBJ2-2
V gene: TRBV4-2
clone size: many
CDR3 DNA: TGTGCCAGCAGCCTACGAGAGCAGGGTTCACCCGGGGAGCTGTTTTTT
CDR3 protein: CASSLREQGSPGELFF

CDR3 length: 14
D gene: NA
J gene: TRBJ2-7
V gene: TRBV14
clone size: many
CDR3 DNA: TGTGCCAGCAGACTTAATACGAGGGGGTACGAGCAGTACTTC
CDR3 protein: CASRLNTRGYEQYF

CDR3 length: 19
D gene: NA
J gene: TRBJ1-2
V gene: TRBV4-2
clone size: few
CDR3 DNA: TGTGCCAGCAGCCTCGGGATCGACAGCTCACGTTTTACTAACTATGGCTACACCTTC
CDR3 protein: CASSLGIDSSRFTNYGYTF

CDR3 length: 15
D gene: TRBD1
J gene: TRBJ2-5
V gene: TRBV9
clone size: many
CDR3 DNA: TGTGCCAGCAGCGTAGGGGGACAGGACCAAGAGACCCAGTACTTC
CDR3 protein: CASSVGGQDQETQYF

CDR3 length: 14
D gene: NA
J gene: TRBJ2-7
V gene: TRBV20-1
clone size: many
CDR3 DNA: TGCAGTGCTAGAGAGGAGGTTTTCCCCTACGAGCAGTACTTC
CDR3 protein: CSAREEVFPYEQYF

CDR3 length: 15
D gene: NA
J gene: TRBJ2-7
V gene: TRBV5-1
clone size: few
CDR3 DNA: TGCGCCAGCAGCCCCCTCGGGGGTAGCACCTACGAGCAGTACTTC
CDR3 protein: CASSPLGGSTYEQYF

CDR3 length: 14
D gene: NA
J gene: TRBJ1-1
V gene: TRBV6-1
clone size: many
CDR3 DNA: TGTGCCAGCAGTGAATCCCTCAGGGGCACTGAAGCTTTCTTT
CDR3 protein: CASSESLRGTEAFF

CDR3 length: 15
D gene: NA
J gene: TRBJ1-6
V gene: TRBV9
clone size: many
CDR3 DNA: TGTGCCAGCAGCGTATCGAAGGGGTACAATTCACCCCTCCACTTT
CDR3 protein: CASSVSKGYNSPLHF

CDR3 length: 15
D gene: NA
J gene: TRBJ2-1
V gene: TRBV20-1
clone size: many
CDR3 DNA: TGCAGTGCTAGAGAGGACAGGCGGGGGACCAATGAGCAGTTCTTC
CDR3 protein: CSAREDRRGTNEQFF

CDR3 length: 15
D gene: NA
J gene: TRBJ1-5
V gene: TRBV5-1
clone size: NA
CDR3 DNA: TGCGCCAGCACCTTATCAGGGGACTCGGGACAGCCCCAGCATTTT
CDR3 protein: CASTLSGDSGQPQHF

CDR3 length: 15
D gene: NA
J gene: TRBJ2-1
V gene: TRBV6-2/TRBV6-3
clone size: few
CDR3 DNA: TGTGCCAGCAGCCCCAGCGGGTATACCTACAATGAGCAGTTCTTC
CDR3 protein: CASSPSGYTYNEQFF

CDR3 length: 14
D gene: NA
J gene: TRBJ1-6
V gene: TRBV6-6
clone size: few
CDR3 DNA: TGTGCCAGCAGTTACTCGTTCCCCCGTTCACCCCTCCACTTT
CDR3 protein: CASSYSFPRSPLHF

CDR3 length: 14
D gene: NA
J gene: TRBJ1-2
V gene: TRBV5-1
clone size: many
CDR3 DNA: TGCGCCAGCAGCTTGGGACAGGCAAACTATGGCTACACCTTC
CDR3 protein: CASSLGQANYGYTF

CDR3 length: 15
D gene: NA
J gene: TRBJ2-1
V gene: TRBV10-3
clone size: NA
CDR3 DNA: TGTGCCATCAGCACCAGGTTTAGCTCCTACAATGAGCAGTTCTTC
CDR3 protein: CAISTRFSSYNEQFF

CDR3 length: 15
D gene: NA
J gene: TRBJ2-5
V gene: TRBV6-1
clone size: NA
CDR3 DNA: TGTGCCAGCAGTGGAAGAGTGGGGGGCCAAGAGACCCAGTACTTC
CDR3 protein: CASSGRVGGQETQYF

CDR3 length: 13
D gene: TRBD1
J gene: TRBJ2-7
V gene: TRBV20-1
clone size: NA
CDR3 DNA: TGCAGTGCTAAGGGGACAGGGGGCTACGAGCAGTACTTC
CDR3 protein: CSAKGTGGYEQYF

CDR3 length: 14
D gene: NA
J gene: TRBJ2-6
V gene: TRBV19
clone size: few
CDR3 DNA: TGTGCCAGTAGTATGGTTGCTGGGGCCAACGTCCTGACTTTC
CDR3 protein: CASSMVAGANVLTF

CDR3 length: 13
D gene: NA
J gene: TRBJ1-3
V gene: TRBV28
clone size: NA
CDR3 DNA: TGTGCCAGCCCGGACAGCTCTGGAAACACCATATATTTT
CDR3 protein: CASPDSSGNTIYF

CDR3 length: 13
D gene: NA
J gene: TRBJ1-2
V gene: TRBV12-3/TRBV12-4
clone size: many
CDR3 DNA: TGTGCCAGCACCCGACAGATTAACTATGGCTACACCTTC
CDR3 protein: CASTRQINYGYTF

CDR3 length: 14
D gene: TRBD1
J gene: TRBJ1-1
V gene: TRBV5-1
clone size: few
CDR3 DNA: TGCGCCAGCAGCATCTACAGGGGGCACACTGAAGCTTTCTTT
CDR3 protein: CASSIYRGHTEAFF

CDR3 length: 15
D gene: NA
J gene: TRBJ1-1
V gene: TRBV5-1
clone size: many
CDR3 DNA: TGCGCCAGCAGCTTACTGACAGAGGTGGGGACTGAAGCTTTCTTT
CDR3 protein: CASSLLTEVGTEAFF

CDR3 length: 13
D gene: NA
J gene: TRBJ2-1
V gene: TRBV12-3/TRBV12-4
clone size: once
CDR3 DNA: TGTGCCATCGGGACTCCGCCCTACAATGAGCAGTTCTTC
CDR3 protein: CAIGTPPYNEQFF

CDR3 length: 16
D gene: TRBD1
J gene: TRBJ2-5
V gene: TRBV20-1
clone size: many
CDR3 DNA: TGCAGTGCTAGAGGTGGGGACAGGGGTTCGGCGGAGACCCAGTACTTC
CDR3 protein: CSARGGDRGSAETQYF

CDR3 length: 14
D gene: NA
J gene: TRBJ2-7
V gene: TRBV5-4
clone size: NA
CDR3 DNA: TGTGCCAGCAGCTTGGTTGGGACAACCTACGAGCAGTACTTC
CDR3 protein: CASSLVGTTYEQYF

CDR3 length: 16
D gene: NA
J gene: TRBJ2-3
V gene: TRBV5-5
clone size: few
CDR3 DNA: TGTGCCAGCAGCTTGGCCGTGGGCTGGGGTACAGATACGCAGTATTTT
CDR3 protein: CASSLAVGWGTDTQYF

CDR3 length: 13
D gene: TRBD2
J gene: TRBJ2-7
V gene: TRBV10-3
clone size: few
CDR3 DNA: TGTGCCATCACGGGGGAGGGTAACAACGAGCAGTACTTC
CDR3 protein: CAITGEGNNEQYF

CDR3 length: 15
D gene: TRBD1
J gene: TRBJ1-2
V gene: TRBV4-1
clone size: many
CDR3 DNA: TGCGCCAGCAGCCAATACGACAGGGGTAACTATGGCTACACCTTC
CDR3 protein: CASSQYDRGNYGYTF

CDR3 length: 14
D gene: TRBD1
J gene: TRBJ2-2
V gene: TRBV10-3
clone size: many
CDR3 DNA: TGTGCCATCAGCGGGACAGCTCACACCGGGGAGCTGTTTTTT
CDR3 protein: CAISGTAHTGELFF

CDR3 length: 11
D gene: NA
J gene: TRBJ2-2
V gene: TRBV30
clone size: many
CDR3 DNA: TGTGCCTGGAGTATAACCGGGGAGCTGTTTTTT
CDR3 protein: CAWSITGELFF

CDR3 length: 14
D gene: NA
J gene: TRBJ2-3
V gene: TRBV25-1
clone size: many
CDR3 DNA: TGTGCCAGCAGTGAATTGGCAGACACAGATACGCAGTATTTT
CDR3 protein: CASSELADTDTQYF

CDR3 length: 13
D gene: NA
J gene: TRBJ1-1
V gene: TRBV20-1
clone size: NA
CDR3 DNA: TGCAGTGCTTCGGCGACCCCAAGGTCTGAAGCTTTCTTT
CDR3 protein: CSASATPRSEAFF

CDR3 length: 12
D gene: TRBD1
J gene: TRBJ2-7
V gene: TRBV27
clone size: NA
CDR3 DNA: TGTGCCAGCGGGAACAGGGGGCACGAGCAGTACTTC
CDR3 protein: CASGNRGHEQYF

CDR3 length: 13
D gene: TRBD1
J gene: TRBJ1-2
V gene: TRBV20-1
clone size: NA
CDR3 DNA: TGCAGTGCCAGCGCAGGGGGCGCGACGGGCTACACCTTC
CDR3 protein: CSASAGGATGYTF

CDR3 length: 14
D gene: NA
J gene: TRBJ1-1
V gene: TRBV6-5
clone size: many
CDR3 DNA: TGTGCCAGCAGTTACTTTTTCCAGGACGGTGAAGCTTTCTTT
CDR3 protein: CASSYFFQDGEAFF

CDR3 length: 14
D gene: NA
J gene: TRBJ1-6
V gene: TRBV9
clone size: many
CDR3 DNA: TGTGCCAGCAGCGTAGCAGGGGTGGGTTCACCCCTCCACTTT
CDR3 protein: CASSVAGVGSPLHF